The rows below give T cell receptor beta chains drawn from one sample of a study of beta chain features in type 1 diabetes. Method: immunoSEQ multiplex PCR; TCRdb's copy keeps in-frame clones and lacks some. The sample has about 250,000 clones; 9.5% to 13% are singletons. The sequenced sample was naive CD4+ T cells from blood. These receptors were collected from a man between 25 and 39 years old with type 1 diabetes. CDR3s include the opening cysteine and the closing phenylalanine or tryptophan. A D gene is named only where the DNA matches it firmly. Clone size is not always given. Where it is, it says once, few, many or a class for expanded clones.

J,V,size,D,DNA,CDR3
TRBJ2-3,TRBV4-1,-,-,TGCGCCAGCAGCCAAGAGTCGGGTGTAGCGCAGTATTTT,CASSQESGVAQYF
TRBJ2-4,TRBV14,few,TRBD1,TGTGCCAGCAGCCAATTGAACCAGGGGGACATTCAGTACTTC,CASSQLNQGDIQYF
TRBJ1-4,TRBV7-2,few,-,TGTGCCAGCAGCCCCCCCGAAGAGGATGAAAAACTGTTTTTT,CASSPPEEDEKLFF
TRBJ2-5,TRBV4-1,-,TRBD1,TGCGCCAGCAGCTATCTGACAGGGGCTAGGGAGCAGTACTTC,CASSYLTGAREQYF
TRBJ2-4,TRBV7-9,few,TRBD2,TGTGCCAGCAGCTTAGACGGGGGGAATTTCCAAAACATTCAGTACTTC,CASSLDGGNFQNIQYF
TRBJ2-1,TRBV6-4,few,TRBD1,TGTGCCAGCAGCCGGGACAGGGCCAATGAGCAGTTCTTC,CASSRDRANEQFF
TRBJ2-1,TRBV19,few,TRBD1,TGTGCCAGTAGTAAGCGCCGGGACAGGGGGCGCGATGAGCAGTTCTTC,CASSKRRDRGRDEQFF
TRBJ1-1,TRBV4-1,-,TRBD1,TGCGCCAGCAGCTCTCGACAGGGGGTAGACACTGAAGCTTTCTTT,CASSSRQGVDTEAFF
TRBJ2-3,TRBV4-1,few,-,TGCGCCAGCAGCCAAGATTCTCAGGCCTGGGGGCCAGATACGCAGTATTTT,CASSQDSQAWGPDTQYF
TRBJ2-5,TRBV5-1,few,-,TGCGCCAGCAGCTCCGGACCTGGGGGGAAAGAGACCCAGTACTTC,CASSSGPGGKETQYF
TRBJ2-3,TRBV5-1,-,TRBD1,TGCGCCAGCAGCTACCGGGACAGGGGAACAGATACGCAGTATTTT,CASSYRDRGTDTQYF
TRBJ1-1,TRBV6-5,few,TRBD1,TGTGCCAGCAGTGGGACAGTTACGAACACTGAAGCTTTCTTT,CASSGTVTNTEAFF
TRBJ2-5,TRBV4-1,few,-,TGCGCCAGCAGCCAAGTTGGGGCAGCCCAAGAGACCCAGTACTTC,CASSQVGAAQETQYF
TRBJ2-7,TRBV4-2,-,-,TGTGCCAGCAGCCCATCGAGCGCTTCCTACGAGCAGTACTTC,CASSPSSASYEQYF
TRBJ1-5,TRBV19,-,TRBD1,TGTGCCAGTAGCGGACAGGGTTTCCAGCCCCAGCATTTT,CASSGQGFQPQHF
TRBJ1-2,TRBV5-6,few,-,TGTGCCAGCAGCTTCGACACCTACGGCTACACCTTC,CASSFDTYGYTF
TRBJ2-7,TRBV4-1,few,TRBD2,TGCGCCAGCAGCCACCAAGCGGGGGGATCTACCCCCGAGCAGTACTTC,CASSHQAGGSTPEQYF
TRBJ2-1,TRBV14,-,-,TGTGCCAGCAGCCAAGAAGGTAGGGGCAATCTTCTTCAGTTCTTC,CASSQEGRGNLLQFF
TRBJ2-2,TRBV2,few,-,TGTGCCAGCAGCCTCGGACACAGGAACACCGGGGAGCTGTTTTTT,CASSLGHRNTGELFF
TRBJ2-1,TRBV28,few,-,TGTGCCAGCAGTGCGGCATCGACAGCAGACTACAATGAGCAGTTCTTC,CASSAASTADYNEQFF
TRBJ1-5,TRBV7-9,-,-,TGTGCCAGCAGCTTAGGAGATCAGCCCCAGCATTTT,CASSLGDQPQHF
TRBJ2-7,TRBV28,few,TRBD1,TGTGCCAGCAGACCGGGACAGGATGACTACGAGCAGTACTTC,CASRPGQDDYEQYF
TRBJ2-5,TRBV5-1,-,TRBD2,TGCGCCAGCAGCCTTTCGGGGGGGCGAGAGACCCAGTACTTC,CASSLSGGRETQYF
TRBJ2-5,TRBV10-3,few,TRBD1,TGTGCCGTGGGACAGATCGGAGAGACCCAGTACTTC,CAVGQIGETQYF
TRBJ2-3,TRBV25-1,-,-,TGTGCCAGCAGTGAAGCCGGGTCCCATACGCAGTATTTT,CASSEAGSHTQYF
TRBJ1-2,TRBV10-3,few,-,TGTGCCATCAGTGACAGGGCTAACTATGGCTACACCTTC,CAISDRANYGYTF
TRBJ2-7,TRBV2,few,TRBD1,TGTGCCAGCAGGGACAGGGGCTACGAGCAGTACTTC,CASRDRGYEQYF
TRBJ2-1,TRBV18,-,TRBD1,TGTGCCAGCTCACCCGGGACAGCCCTTGTCAATGAGCAGTTCTTC,CASSPGTALVNEQFF